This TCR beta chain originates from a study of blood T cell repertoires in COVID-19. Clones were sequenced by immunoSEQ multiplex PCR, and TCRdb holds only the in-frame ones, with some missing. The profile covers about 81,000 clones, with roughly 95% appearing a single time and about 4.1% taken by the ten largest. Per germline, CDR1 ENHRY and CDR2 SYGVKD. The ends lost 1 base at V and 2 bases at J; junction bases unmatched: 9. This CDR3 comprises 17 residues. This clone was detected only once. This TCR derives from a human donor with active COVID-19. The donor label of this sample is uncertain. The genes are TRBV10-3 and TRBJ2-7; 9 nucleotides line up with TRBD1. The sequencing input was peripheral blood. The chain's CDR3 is CAISELWLQGAAYEQYF. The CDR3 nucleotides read TGTGCCATCAGTGAGTTATGGTTACAGGGGGCAGCCTACGAGCAGTACTTC.